These T cell receptor beta chains were read from a single sample in a study of blood T cell repertoires in COVID-19. Assay: immunoSEQ multiplex PCR; the TCRdb copy retains only in-frame clones and omits some. This table holds 240,000 or so clones, 70% to 85% found once. The sample consisted of peripheral blood. The receptors were gathered from a woman older than 75 with acute or convalescent COVID-19. CDR3s include the opening cysteine and the closing phenylalanine or tryptophan. A D gene is named only where the DNA matches it firmly. Rows give clone size only sometimes, using once, few, many, or a class for an expanded clone.

TRBJ2-2	TRBD2	TRBV19	NA	TGTGCCAGTAGTTTCAGCGGGGGCAGTGGCACCGGGGAGCTGTTTTTT	CASSFSGGSGTGELFF
TRBJ1-2	TRBD1	TRBV5-4	few	TGTGCCAGCAGCGTGGACAGGGGGACCTATGGCTACACCTTC	CASSVDRGTYGYTF
TRBJ2-1	TRBD2	TRBV5-4	NA	TGTGCCAGCAGCTCACTAGCGGGAGGGATGGGAAATGAGCAGTTCTTC	CASSSLAGGMGNEQFF
TRBJ1-5	TRBD1	TRBV6-2/TRBV6-3	NA	TGTGCCAGCAGTTACTCCACAGGGGTTCAGCCCCAGCATTTT	CASSYSTGVQPQHF
TRBJ2-5	NA	TRBV6-5	NA	TGTGCCAGCAGTAACGGACAGTTTCGGCGAGAGACCCAGTACTTC	CASSNGQFRRETQYF
TRBJ2-1	NA	TRBV5-6	NA	TGTGCCAGCAGCTTCGAAGTGGCCACACAACGCTCCTACAATGAGCAGTTCTTC	CASSFEVATQRSYNEQFF
TRBJ2-1	NA	TRBV11-3	NA	TGTGCCAGCAGCTTAAGAAGGGGCAGCAATGAGCAGTTCTTC	CASSLRRGSNEQFF
TRBJ2-5	NA	TRBV5-6	NA	TGTGCCAGCAGCTTTGCAGGGGAAGAGACCCAGTACTTC	CASSFAGEETQYF
TRBJ2-7	TRBD2	TRBV11-1	once	TGTGCCAGCAGCTTAGGGGCTAGCGGGCCCTACGAGCAGTACTTC	CASSLGASGPYEQYF
TRBJ2-5	NA	TRBV28	NA	TGTGCCAGCAGTTCGTCCCAAGAGACCCAGTACTTC	CASSSSQETQYF
TRBJ2-3	TRBD2	TRBV7-2	NA	TGTGCCAGCAGCTTACTGGGCGGGGGGTCTAGCACAGATACGCAGTATTTT	CASSLLGGGSSTDTQYF
TRBJ2-3	NA	TRBV5-1	NA	TGCGCCAGCAGCTTGGGCAGGGGGGTGACAGATACGCAGTATTTT	CASSLGRGVTDTQYF
TRBJ2-7	TRBD1	TRBV18	NA	TGTGCCAGCTCAGGGACAGGGGGGTCCTACGAGCAGTACTTC	CASSGTGGSYEQYF
TRBJ1-2	TRBD1	TRBV7-2	NA	TGTGCCAGCAGCTCCTTACAGGGGGCCATCTATGGCTACACCTTC	CASSSLQGAIYGYTF
TRBJ2-2	TRBD2	TRBV4-3	NA	TGCGCCAGCAGCCAAGATCTTTACCCGGGACTAGCGAACACCGGGGAGCTGTTTTTT	CASSQDLYPGLANTGELFF
TRBJ2-2	TRBD1	TRBV5-1	NA	TGCGCCAGCAGCTTGGTTGCAGGGGGCTTGAACACCGGGGAGCTGTTTTTT	CASSLVAGGLNTGELFF
TRBJ2-5	NA	TRBV7-2	NA	TGTGCCAGCAGCTTAGGAGGTTCGGCTTTGGAGACCCAGTACTTC	CASSLGGSALETQYF
TRBJ1-1	TRBD1	TRBV5-5	NA	TGTGCCAGCAGCCCAGGGGGGAACACTGAAGCTTTCTTT	CASSPGGNTEAFF
TRBJ1-2	NA	TRBV3-1/TRBV3-2	NA	TGTGCCAGCAGCCAAGAAGGATGGTCCGGGAACTATGGCTACACCTTC	CASSQEGWSGNYGYTF
TRBJ2-1	TRBD1	TRBV11-3	NA	TGTGCCAGCAGCCCCAGGGGGCCGGATGAGCAGTTCTTC	CASSPRGPDEQFF
TRBJ2-1	TRBD2	TRBV11-3	NA	TGTGCCAGCAGCTTAGGGACTAGCGGGAGAAGGGGCTACAATGAGCAGTTCTTC	CASSLGTSGRRGYNEQFF
TRBJ1-1	NA	TRBV7-2	NA	TGTGCCAGCAGCGGGGCCAGGGGACAAGGGACTGAAGCTTTCTTT	CASSGARGQGTEAFF
TRBJ1-1	NA	TRBV7-8	NA	TGTGCCAGCAGCTTAGCGGCTGGTGAAGCTTTCTTT	CASSLAAGEAFF
TRBJ1-1	TRBD1	TRBV6-5	NA	TGTGCCAGCAGTTCCTGGACAGGGAGGGAAGCTTTCTTT	CASSSWTGREAFF
TRBJ1-3	TRBD1	TRBV4-2	NA	TGTGCCAGCAGCCAAGATGAATCGGGAAGGGGGCGCTCTGGAAACACCATATATTTT	CASSQDESGRGRSGNTIYF
TRBJ1-2	TRBD1	TRBV3-1/TRBV3-2	once	TGTGCCAGCAGCCAACCGGGACAGGGATATGGCTACACCTTC	CASSQPGQGYGYTF
TRBJ2-1	NA	TRBV5-1	NA	TGCGCCAGCAGCTTGGTTGTAGGAGTAGAGCGTGAGCAGTTCTTC	CASSLVVGVEREQFF